Following are 20 T cell receptor beta chains from one sample sequenced in a study of cytomegalovirus exposure and HLA in healthy donors. 60 Vbeta and 13 Jbeta primers were used in PCR. Generated by immunoSEQ multiplex PCR, the TCRdb table keeps only in-frame clones and is missing some. This table has 50,000 to 75,000 clones, about 81% appearing once. The sequenced sample was PBMCs. The receptors shown here come from a man aged 25 to 40 in good health and CMV-seropositive.

The chain joins TRBV7-7 to TRBJ2-2; TRBD1 matches 9 bases. The CDR3 is 15 amino acids. J lost 5 bases, V lost 5 bases, and 6 bases had no gene match. From germline, CDR1 is SSHAT and CDR2 FNYEAQ (reference sequence). DNA for the CDR3: TGTGCCAGCAGCCCTGTGGGACAGGGAACCGGGGAGCTGTTTTTT. This codes for CASSPVGQGTGELFF. The full variable domain, rest sourced from reference TRBV7-7 and TRBJ2-2, is GAGVSQSPRYKVTKRGQDVTLRCDPISSHATLYWYQQALGQGPEFLTYFNYEAQPDKSGLPSDRFSAERPEGSISTLTIQRTEQRDSAMYRCASSPVGQGTGELFFGEGSRLTVL.

In the case of this clone: One end of the junction does not line up with germline, which may come from a read error. This sample includes further DNA sequences coding for the same CDR3. The chain is built from TRBV5-1 and TRBJ1-1, with 8 bases aligning to TRBD1. This CDR3 comprises 14 residues. Germline lookup yields CDR1 SGHRS and CDR2 YFSETQ. The CDR3 coding sequence is TGCGCCAGCAGTTCCCAGGGGGCAAACACTGAGGCTTTCTTT. Its translation is CASSSQGANTEAFF.

This sequence joins TRBV5-5 and TRBJ2-1, with 9 bases aligning to TRBD2. The CDR3 is made up of 17 amino acids. Germline values: CDR1 SGHKS, CDR2 YYEKEE (reference sequence). J gave up 5 bases and V 3 bases, and 12 bases lay outside the gene matches. The CDR3 region is CASSSRTGTSRDNEQFF. The CDR3 nucleotides are TGTGCCAGCAGCTCGCGCACCGGGACTAGCAGGGACAATGAGCAGTTCTTC.

The table lists this clone with a count of one. The chain couples TRBV15 to TRBJ2-7; 8 nucleotides line up with TRBD1. Trimming took 1 base from V and 4 from J; bases not matched to a gene: 3. The germline V gene has CDR1 LNHNV and CDR2 YYDKDF (reference sequence). CDR3 length equals 14 residues. The CDR3 bases are TGTGCCACCAGCAGAGGACAGGGGTTGTACGAGCAGTACTTC. Protein: CATSRGQGLYEQYF.

The V gene is TRBV7-2, the J gene TRBJ1-2; 9 bases fit TRBD1. The CDR3 has 14 residues. The ends lost 3 bases at V and 6 bases at J; junction bases unmatched: 5. The germline V gene has CDR1 SGHTA and CDR2 FQGNSA. The CDR3 region is CASSLAGTGNGYTF. The DNA of the CDR3 is TGTGCCAGCAGCTTGGCCGGGACAGGGAATGGCTACACCTTC.

This chain connects TRBV5-1 to TRBJ2-3, with 9 bases identical to TRBD2. The CDR3 loop spans 14 amino acids. CDR1 SGHRS and CDR2 YFSETQ come from the germline V gene. The ends lost 5 bases at V and 2 bases at J; junction bases unmatched: 3. The CDR3 nucleotides are TGCGCCAGCAGGGCTAGCGGGGTCACAGATACGCAGTATTTT. It is translated as CASRASGVTDTQYF.

V is TRBV11-2 and J is TRBJ1-6; the match to TRBD1 covers 8 bases. Losses at the gene ends were 5 bases for V and 14 bases for J; bases not matched to a gene: 11. Germline values: CDR1 SGHAT, CDR2 FQNNGV. CDR3 length equals 14 residues. This CDR3 is CASSPGQVGWTLHF. Written as DNA, the CDR3 is TGTGCCAGCAGCCCGGGACAGGTGGGTTGGACCCTCCACTTT.

The chain couples TRBV9 to TRBJ1-1, with 10 bases lining up with TRBD1. There are 14 residues in the CDR3. CDR1 SGDLS and CDR2 YYNGEE come from the germline V gene. V was clipped by 3 bases and J by 3 bases; unmatched bases: 2. The CDR3 coding sequence is TGTGCCAGCAGCGGGGACAGGGGATACACTGAAGCTTTCTTT. Protein sequence: CASSGDRGYTEAFF.

J is TRBJ1-1 and V is TRBV28; a weak D match, TRBD1 (5 bases). Germline V lookup: CDR1 MDHEN, CDR2 SYDVKM. V was trimmed by 2 bases and J by 4 bases, leaving 11 bases between them. The CDR3 covers 14 residues. The CDR3 sequence is CASSLTQTGTEAFF. The CDR3 region has the DNA TGTGCCAGCAGTTTAACCCAAACAGGCACTGAAGCTTTCTTT.

The chain carries TRBV7-3 and TRBJ2-2; D remains ambiguous. Germline CDR1 and CDR2: SGHTA and FQGTGA. The CDR3 runs to 16 residues. V dropped 5 bases and J dropped 6 bases, with 19 bases sitting between them. The CDR3 region is CASSPTVLGASGELFF. CDR3 DNA: TGTGCCAGCAGCCCCACGGTTTTAGGAGCATCCGGGGAGCTGTTTTTT.

This chain connects TRBV7-2 to TRBJ2-1, with 7 bases identical to TRBD1. Trimming at V came to 1 base and at J to 4 bases, leaving 4 bases not matched to a gene. Germline-derived CDR1 and CDR2 are SGHTA and FQGNSA. The CDR3 contains 15 residues. CDR3 residues: CASSLGGGDYNEQFF. CDR3 bases: TGTGCCAGCAGCTTAGGAGGGGGCGATTACAATGAGCAGTTCTTC.

The chain recombines TRBV7-6 with TRBJ1-6, with D tentatively TRBD1 (6 bases). The germline V gene encodes CDR1 SGHVS and CDR2 FNYEAQ. The CDR3 covers 15 residues. The V gene lost 0 bases and the J gene lost 8 bases, with 11 bases spanning the gap. CDR3 in DNA: TGTGCCAGCAGCTTAGCGCCAGGGGCCGATTCACCCCTCCACTTT. Protein product: CASSLAPGADSPLHF.

V and J are TRBV4-1 and TRBJ1-5, with D possibly TRBD1 on 6 matching bases. Germline lookup yields CDR1 MGHRA and CDR2 YSYEKL. V lost 5 bases to trimming and J lost 1 base, with 21 bases between them. There are 18 residues in the CDR3. Here the CDR3 reads CASSARRSGDGSNQPQHF. In DNA form, the CDR3 reads TGCGCCAGCAGCGCCCGAAGATCAGGGGATGGGAGCAATCAGCCCCAGCATTTT.

This chain uses TRBV4-3 with TRBJ1-2; no definite D call. CDR1 LGHNA and CDR2 YSLEER come from the germline V gene. The CDR3 spans 15 residues. Trimming stripped 0 bases from V and 5 bases from J, with 13 bases between. The CDR3 DNA sequence: TGCGCCAGCAGCCAAGATCTAGGAAGGCTTTATGGCTACACCTTC. It is translated as CASSQDLGRLYGYTF.

The table lists this clone with a few counts. The chain uses TRBV5-4 and TRBJ2-1; possible D gene TRBD2, 5 bases. The CDR3 spans 16 residues. The V gene lost 4 bases and the J gene lost 4 bases, with 18 bases spanning the gap. The germline V gene encodes CDR1 SGHNT and CDR2 YYREEE (reference sequence). CDR3 sequence reads: CASSQFLGEGYNEQFF. The DNA for the CDR3 is TGTGCCAGCAGCCAATTTTTGGGCGAGGGATACAATGAGCAGTTCTTC.

The chain recombines TRBV5-4 with TRBJ2-7, with TRBD2 identical over 10 bases. This CDR3 spans 15 amino acids. Looked up from germline, CDR1 is SGHNT and CDR2 is YYREEE (reference sequence). The V and J ends lost 0 bases and 6 bases, in that order; junction bases with no gene match: 6. The CDR3 loop reads CASSLELAGDSEQYF. The CDR3 bases are TGTGCCAGCAGCTTGGAGCTAGCGGGGGATAGCGAGCAGTACTTC.

The V gene is TRBV4-3, the J gene TRBJ1-1, with 9 bases that match TRBD1. The CDR3 length is 15 residues. V gave up 1 base and J gave up 3 bases; unmatched junction bases: 3. Germline V gene data show CDR1 as LGHNA and CDR2 as YSLEER. The CDR3 loop is CASSQVGTGYTEAFF. CDR3 coding DNA: TGCGCCAGCAGCCAAGTCGGGACAGGGTACACTGAAGCTTTCTTT.

In nucleotides, the CDR3 is TGTGCCAGCAGCGTAGTAGGGACAGCTAATGAAAAACTGTTTTTT. This gives the protein CASSVVGTANEKLFF. The rearrangement joins TRBV9 to TRBJ1-4; 7 bases are a match to TRBD1. The V and J ends lost 0 bases and 3 bases, in that order; junction bases with no gene match: 2. CDR3 length: 15 amino acids. The V gene's germline CDR1 is SGDLS and CDR2 YYNGEE.

As DNA, the CDR3 is TGTGCCAGTAGTACTGGACAGGAGGACAATTCACCCCTCCACTTT. Protein: CASSTGQEDNSPLHF. This chain uses TRBV19 with TRBJ1-6, with TRBD1 matching over 7 bases. This CDR3 has 15 amino acids. Trimming took 4 bases from V and 7 from J; bases not matched to a gene: 7. Germline assignment: CDR1 LNHDA and CDR2 SQIVND (reference sequence).

The rearrangement joins TRBV7-9 to TRBJ1-4; D gene ambiguous. The CDR3 spans 14 residues. Germline V gives CDR1 SEHNR, CDR2 FQNEAQ (reference sequence). V lost 1 base and J 7 bases, leaving 10 bases between the germline ends. CDR3 DNA sequence: TGTGCCAGCAGCTTAGGCGGCGGTGGTGAAAAACTGTTTTTT. Amino acids: CASSLGGGGEKLFF. Full variable domain (missing parts from reference TRBV7-9 and TRBJ1-4): DTGVSQNPRHKITKRGQNVTFRCDPISEHNRLYWYRQTLGQGPEFLTYFQNEAQLEKSRLLSDRFSAERPKGSFSTLEIQRTEQGDSAMYLCASSLGGGGEKLFFGSGTQLSVL.